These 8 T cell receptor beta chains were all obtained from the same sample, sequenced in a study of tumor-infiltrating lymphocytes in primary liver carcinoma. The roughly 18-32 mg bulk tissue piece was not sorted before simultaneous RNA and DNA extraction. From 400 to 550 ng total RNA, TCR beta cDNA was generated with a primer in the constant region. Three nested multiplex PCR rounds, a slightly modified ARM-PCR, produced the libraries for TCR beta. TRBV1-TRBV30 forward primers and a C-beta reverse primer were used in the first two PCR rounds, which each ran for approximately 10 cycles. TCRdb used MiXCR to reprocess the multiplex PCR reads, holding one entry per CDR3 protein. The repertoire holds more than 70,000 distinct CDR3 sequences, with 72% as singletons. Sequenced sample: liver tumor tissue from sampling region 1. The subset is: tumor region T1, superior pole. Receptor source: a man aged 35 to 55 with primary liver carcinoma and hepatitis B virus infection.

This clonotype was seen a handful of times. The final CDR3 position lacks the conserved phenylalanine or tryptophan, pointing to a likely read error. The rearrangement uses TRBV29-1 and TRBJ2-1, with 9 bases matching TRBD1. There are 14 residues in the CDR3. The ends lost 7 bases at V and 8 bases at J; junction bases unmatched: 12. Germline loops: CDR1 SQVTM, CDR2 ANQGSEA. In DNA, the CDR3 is TGCAGCGAATTGCCGGGACAGGGTGTGGATGAGCAGTTCTTA. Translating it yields CSELPGQGVDEQFL.

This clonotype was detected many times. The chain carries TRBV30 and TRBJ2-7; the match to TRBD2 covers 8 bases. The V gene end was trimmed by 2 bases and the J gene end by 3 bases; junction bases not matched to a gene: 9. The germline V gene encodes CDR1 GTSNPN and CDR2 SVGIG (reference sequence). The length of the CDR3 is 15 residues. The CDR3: CAWSRSTSAGYEQYF. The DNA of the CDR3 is TGTGCCTGGAGTCGATCGACTAGCGCCGGCTACGAGCAGTACTTC. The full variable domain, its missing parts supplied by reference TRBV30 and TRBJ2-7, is SQTIHQWPATLVQPVGSPLSLECTVEGTSNPNLYWYRQAAGRGLQLLFYSVGIGQISSEVPQNLSASRPQDRQFILSSKKLLLSDSGFYLCAWSRSTSAGYEQYFGPGTRLTVT.

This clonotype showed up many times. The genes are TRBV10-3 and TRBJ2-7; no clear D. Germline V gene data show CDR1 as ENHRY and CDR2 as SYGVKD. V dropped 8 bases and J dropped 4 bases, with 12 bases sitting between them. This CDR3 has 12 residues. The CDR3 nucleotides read TGTGCCATCGGTATCCAATTATACGAGCAGTACTTC. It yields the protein CAIGIQLYEQYF.

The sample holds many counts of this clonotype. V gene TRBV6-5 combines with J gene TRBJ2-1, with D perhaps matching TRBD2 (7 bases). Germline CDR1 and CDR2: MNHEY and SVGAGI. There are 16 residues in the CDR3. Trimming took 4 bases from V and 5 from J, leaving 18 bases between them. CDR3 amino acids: CASSSLAGGGHNEQFF. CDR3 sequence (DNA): TGTGCCAGCAGTTCCTTAGCGGGTGGGGGCCACAATGAGCAGTTCTTC.

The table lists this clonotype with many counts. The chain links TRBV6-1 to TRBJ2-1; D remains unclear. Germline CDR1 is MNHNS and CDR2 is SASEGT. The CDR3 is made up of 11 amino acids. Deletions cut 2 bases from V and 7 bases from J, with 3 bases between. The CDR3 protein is CASSEQNEQFF. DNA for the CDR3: TGTGCCAGCAGTGAACAGAATGAGCAGTTCTTC.

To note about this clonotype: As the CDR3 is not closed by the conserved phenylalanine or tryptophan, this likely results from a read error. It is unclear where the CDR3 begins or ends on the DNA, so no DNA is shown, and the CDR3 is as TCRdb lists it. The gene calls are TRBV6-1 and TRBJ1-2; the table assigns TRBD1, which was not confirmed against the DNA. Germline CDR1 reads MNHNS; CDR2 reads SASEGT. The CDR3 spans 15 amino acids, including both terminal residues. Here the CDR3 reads CGSSMAGGIDYGYTS.

The CDR3 is CASSHLKNYGYTF. The DNA of the CDR3 is TGTGCCAGCAGCCATCTTAAGAACTATGGCTACACCTTC. The chain couples TRBV6-5 to TRBJ1-2; no clear D gene. The germline V gene has CDR1 MNHEY and CDR2 SVGAGI. The CDR3 length is 13 residues. The V end was cut by 6 bases, the J end by 2 bases, with 10 bases between.

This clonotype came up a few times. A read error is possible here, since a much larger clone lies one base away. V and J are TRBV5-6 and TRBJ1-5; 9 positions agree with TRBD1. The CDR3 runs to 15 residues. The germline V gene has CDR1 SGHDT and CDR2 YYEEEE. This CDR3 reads CVSSFGQGSGQPQHF. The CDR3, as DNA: TGTGTCAGCAGCTTTGGACAGGGGTCAGGTCAGCCCCAGCATTTT.